A single sample gave rise to the 24 T cell receptor beta chains below, sequenced in a study of OX40 agonist ivuxolimab in advanced cancers. TCRdb's table, derived via immunoSEQ multiplex PCR, lists solely in-frame clones and lacks some. The sample lists roughly 97,000 clones; 80% to 90% were seen once. The source material was CD4+ or CD8+ T cells sorted from blood, sampled in a trial of the OX40 agonist ivuxolimab. The receptor set was obtained from an adult with an advanced solid tumor such as melanoma, head and neck, liver or kidney cancer.

V and J are TRBV7-2 and TRBJ2-1; TRBD2 aligns across 13 bases. The CDR3 has 15 residues. The ends lost 6 bases at V and 9 bases at J; junction bases unmatched: 8. Per the germline V gene, CDR1 is SGHTA and CDR2 is FQGNSA. CDR3 sequence: CASSFRTSGGGEQFF. DNA for the CDR3: TGTGCCAGCAGTTTTCGGACTAGCGGGGGTGGTGAGCAGTTCTTC.

The V call is TRBV21-1, the J call TRBJ2-3; TRBD2, the table's D call, was not compared with the DNA. TRBV21-1 is a listed pseudogene. The CDR3 sequence is 18 residues long. This CDR3 reads CASSPRGTIAVGRDTQYF. Here the CDR3 DNA reads TGTGCCAGCAGCCCCCGGGGGACGATAGCGGTGGGTAGAGATACGCAGTATTTT.

The chain has TRBV2 and TRBJ2-1; TRBD2 agrees at 9 bases. The CDR3 is made up of 17 amino acids. The germline V gene encodes CDR1 SNHLY and CDR2 FYNNEI. V shed 6 bases, J shed 0 bases, and the junction held 9 bases outside the gene matches. CDR3 region: CASRSSGGRVSYNEQFF. The CDR3 DNA reads TGTGCCAGCAGAAGTAGCGGGGGTCGGGTCTCCTACAATGAGCAGTTCTTC.

The V gene is TRBV7-9, the J gene TRBJ1-1, with 7 bases aligning to TRBD1. V shed 5 bases and J 4 bases; nucleotides not matched to a gene: 7. Germline CDR1 is SEHNR and CDR2 is FQNEAQ (reference sequence). The CDR3 spans 14 residues. CDR3 in amino acids: CASSLGQMITEAFF. The CDR3 nucleotides read TGTGCCAGCAGCCTGGGACAGATGATCACTGAAGCTTTCTTT. Full variable domain (rest looked up from reference TRBV7-9 and TRBJ1-1): DTGVSQNPRHKITKRGQNVTFRCDPISEHNRLYWYRQTLGQGPEFLTYFQNEAQLEKSRLLSDRFSAERPKGSFSTLEIQRTEQGDSAMYLCASSLGQMITEAFFGQGTRLTVV.

The J gene is TRBJ2-5, the V gene TRBV19; TRBD1 is a possible D gene (5 bases). The V end was cut by 6 bases, the J end by 4 bases, with 18 bases between. Germline V gene lookup returns CDR1 LNHDA and CDR2 SQIVND (reference sequence). The CDR3 covers 15 residues. The CDR3 loop is CASSAGQASRETQYF. The CDR3, as DNA: TGTGCCAGTAGCGCAGGGCAGGCTTCGAGAGAGACCCAGTACTTC.

The rearrangement links TRBV6-1 to TRBJ2-1, with unresolved D. The CDR3 length is 15 residues. CDR1 is MNHNS, CDR2 SASEGT, per germline. The germline V and J ends were trimmed by 0 bases and 2 bases, with 8 bases remaining between them. The CDR3 loop is CASSEAPLPYNEQFF. CDR3 in DNA: TGTGCCAGCAGTGAAGCACCGCTCCCCTACAATGAGCAGTTCTTC.

The CDR3 sequence: CASSPAVNSPLHF. The CDR3, as DNA: TGTGCCAGCTCACCCGCGGTAAATTCACCCCTCCACTTT. The V call is TRBV18, the J call TRBJ1-6; no firm D call. Germline lookup yields CDR1 KGHSH and CDR2 LQKENI. V was clipped by 3 bases and J by 7 bases, with 7 bases between them. The CDR3 loop spans 13 amino acids.

The chain recombines TRBV5-5 with TRBJ1-6; D is possibly TRBD1 (5 bases). Germline values: CDR1 SGHKS, CDR2 YYEKEE (reference sequence). V lost 1 base, J lost 0 bases, and 8 bases lay in between. The CDR3 is 16 amino acids. As DNA, the CDR3 is TGTGCCAGCAGCTTGCACAGGAGCTCCTATAATTCACCCCTCCACTTT. Its protein is CASSLHRSSYNSPLHF.

The CDR3 DNA reads as TGTGCCAGCGGGGAACTACTGAACACTGAAGCTTTCTTT. Translated: CASGELLNTEAFF. The chain has TRBV2 and TRBJ1-1, with D unresolved. This CDR3 has 13 amino acids. The germline CDR1 and CDR2 sequences are SNHLY and FYNNEI. V lost 8 bases and J lost 0, with 10 bases in between. Using reference TRBV2 and TRBJ1-1 for the parts outside the CDR3, the full variable domain is EPEVTQTPSHQVTQMGQEVILRCVPISNHLYFYWYRQILGQKVEFLVSFYNNEISEKSEIFDDQFSVERPDGSNFTLKIRSTKLEDSAMYFCASGELLNTEAFFGQGTRLTVV.

V is TRBV5-1 and J is TRBJ2-3; D remains unclear. CDR3 length equals 15 residues. CDR1 and CDR2 (germline): SGHRS, YFSETQ. Trimming took 5 bases from V and 0 from J, leaving 13 bases between them. The DNA of the CDR3 is TGCGCCAGCAGAGGGTCGGGCTCGAGCACAGATACGCAGTATTTT. Amino acid sequence: CASRGSGSSTDTQYF.

This clone has only a few counts. This chain joins TRBV2 and TRBJ2-1; D assignment may be TRBD1 or TRBD2 (6 bases each). This CDR3 has 21 amino acids. V shed 6 bases and J shed 0 bases, with 30 bases lying between them. Germline CDR1 SNHLY, CDR2 FYNNEI. CDR3 sequence: CASRASLFGTRGLSSYNEQFF. The CDR3 bases are TGTGCCAGCAGGGCCTCGTTATTCGGGACAAGGGGACTTAGCTCCTACAATGAGCAGTTCTTC.

The chain has TRBV2 and TRBJ2-1, with 9 bases lining up with TRBD2. Per the germline V gene, CDR1 is SNHLY and CDR2 is FYNNEI. The CDR3 has 14 residues. V lost 7 bases and J lost 7; bases outside the gene matches: 8. CDR3 nucleotides: TGTGCCAGCATTCTTCTAGCGGGACGGAATGAGCAGTTCTTC. Amino acid sequence: CASILLAGRNEQFF.

The rearrangement uses TRBV9 and TRBJ1-1; TRBD1 might be the D (6 bases). CDR1 is SGDLS and CDR2 is YYNGEE in the germline V gene. V dropped 2 bases and J dropped 5 bases, with 22 bases sitting between them. CDR3 size: 17 residues. CDR3 sequence reads: CASSVAPQGLSYTEAFF. The CDR3 nucleotides read TGTGCCAGCAGCGTTGCACCACAGGGTCTCTCGTATACTGAAGCTTTCTTT.

The V and J genes are TRBV29-1 and TRBJ1-2, with D unclear. The CDR3 is 11 amino acids. With 5 bases removed from V and 4 bases from J, the gap between germline ends came to 8 bases. Per the germline V gene, CDR1 is SQVTM and CDR2 is ANQGSEA. CDR3 loop: CSVLTSYGYTF. Here the CDR3 DNA reads TGCAGCGTTTTAACAAGCTATGGCTACACCTTC. The complete variable domain, with remaining parts taken from reference TRBV29-1 and TRBJ1-2, reads SAVISQKPSRDICQRGTSLTIQCQVDSQVTMMFWYRQQPGQSLTLIATANQGSEATYESGFVIDKFPISRPNLTFSTLTVSNMSPEDSSIYLCSVLTSYGYTFGSGTRLTVV.

This clone was picked up one time. One junction end disagrees with the germline gene, perhaps due to a read error. This chain uses TRBV6-1 with TRBJ1-1; D is possibly TRBD1 (6 bases). The germline V gene has CDR1 MNHNS and CDR2 SASEGT. The CDR3 has 14 amino acids. The CDR3 bases are TGTGCCAGCAGGGTTGGACAGAGGAACTCTGAAGCTTTCTTT. This encodes CASRVGQRNSEAFF.

The V gene is TRBV7-8, the J gene TRBJ2-1; D is unresolved. CDR3 length: 15 amino acids. With 8 bases removed from V and 0 bases from J, the gap between germline ends came to 14 bases. Looked up from germline, CDR1 is SGHVS and CDR2 is FQNEAQ. The CDR3 here is CASSNGPSSYNEQFF. The CDR3 DNA reads as TGTGCCAGCTCTAACGGTCCTAGCTCCTACAATGAGCAGTTCTTC.

V and J are TRBV25-1 and TRBJ2-7, with 8 positions matching TRBD1. Per the germline V gene, CDR1 is MGHDK and CDR2 is SYGVNS. V lost 0 bases to trimming and J lost 7 bases; unmatched junction nucleotides: 14. This CDR3 is 17 amino acids long. DNA for the CDR3: TGTGCCAGCAGTGAATATAAACGGGCCGACAGGGGCGGAGAGCAGTACTTC. Translated, it gives CASSEYKRADRGGEQYF.

This clone was counted once. The gene calls are TRBV5-4 and TRBJ1-4; D remains ambiguous. Between the trimmed V and J ends, which lost 4 bases and 4 bases, there was a span of 17 bases. The CDR3 contains 16 residues. Germline assignment: CDR1 SGHNT and CDR2 YYREEE (reference sequence). CDR3 residues: CASSLGDGDYNEKLFF. CDR3 in DNA: TGTGCCAGCAGCCTAGGCGACGGGGATTATAATGAAAAACTGTTTTTT.

This sequence joins TRBV7-2 and TRBJ1-1; no definite D call. The V gene lost 3 bases and the J gene lost 0 bases, with 11 bases spanning the gap. Germline CDR1 SGHTA, CDR2 FQGNSA. CDR3 length: 15 residues. CDR3 in amino acids: CASSFISRVNTEAFF. For the CDR3, the DNA is TGTGCCAGCAGCTTTATAAGTCGGGTGAACACTGAAGCTTTCTTT.

In this sample, this clone turned up many times. The chain links TRBV30 to TRBJ1-1; D uncertain. Germline values: CDR1 GTSNPN, CDR2 SVGIG (reference sequence). This CDR3 comprises 15 residues. Deletions cut 2 bases from V and 4 bases from J, with 17 bases between. The CDR3 loop is CAWSSRAKWGTEAFF. The CDR3 DNA sequence: TGTGCCTGGAGTTCTAGGGCCAAATGGGGCACTGAAGCTTTCTTT.

The chain links TRBV19 to TRBJ2-2; D gene uncertain. Germline CDR1 LNHDA, CDR2 SQIVND (reference sequence). The CDR3 is 13 amino acids. Deletions cut 9 bases from V and 5 bases from J, with 13 bases between. DNA of the CDR3: TGTGCCAGCCAGCCTAGGCTTACCGGGGAGCTGTTTTTT. Its protein product is CASQPRLTGELFF.

For the CDR3, the DNA is TGTGCCAGCAGCGTAGTGGACAGCGGGGAGCTGTTTTTT. Translated, it gives CASSVVDSGELFF. The genes are TRBV9 and TRBJ2-2, with TRBD1 as a possible D gene (6 bases). Germline CDR1 SGDLS, CDR2 YYNGEE. Trimming removed 0 bases from V and 7 bases from J, with 7 bases in between. The CDR3 is 13 amino acids.

This chain joins TRBV6-1 and TRBJ1-1; D not resolved. Trimming cost V 7 bases and J 4 bases, with 16 bases left between them. This CDR3 is 14 amino acids long. Germline V lookup: CDR1 MNHNS, CDR2 SASEGT. The CDR3 sequence is CASTQEGGITEAFF. The DNA of the CDR3 is TGTGCCAGCACCCAGGAGGGAGGGATCACTGAAGCTTTCTTT.

The chain has TRBV19 and TRBJ2-5, with 8 bases identical to TRBD2. The CDR3 consists of 18 residues. CDR1 is LNHDA, CDR2 SQIVND, per germline (reference sequence). V was clipped by 6 bases and J by 2 bases; unmatched bases: 17. In nucleotides, the CDR3 is TGTGCCAGTAGGCGACGGGGACTAGGGGACCCCCTACAAGAGACCCAGTACTTC. It codes for CASRRRGLGDPLQETQYF.